Listed here is a single TCR beta chain. Its antigen is as yet unknown. Stimulation used 8 to 10 ug/mL lysate from CMV-infected fibroblasts. CD40L-negative CD69-negative CD45RO-high memory CD4+ T cells were sorted as populations depleted of antigen-responding cells. CD8-depleted PBMCs were stimulated 18 hours with anti-CD28/CD49d costimulation, CD40-blocking antibody and enfuvirtide. The immunoSEQ assay was version 4, run in survey mode. Some clones are missing from TCRdb's copy, which holds only in-frame ones; the method was immunoSEQ multiplex PCR. The sample includes 35,000 to 45,000 clones, less than 90% of them seen just once. The data originate from a study of persistence of HIV-infected CD4 T cells. Study in general: The sample holds CD4+ T cells responsive to CMV or HIV-1 Gag. Suppressive ART had lasted a median of 8 years.

This material consisted of CD4+ T cells sorted from PBMCs after approximately 18-hour stimulation, taken from a patient who received antiretroviral therapy. The TCR originated in an adult man with HIV who was CMV-seropositive.

The chain's CDR3 is CASSARGTGEGYGYTF. For the CDR3, the DNA is TGTGCCAGCAGCGCCCGTGGGACAGGGGAAGGCTATGGCTACACCTTC. This chain uses TRBV9 with TRBJ1-2; 10 nucleotides line up with TRBD1. The germline V gene encodes CDR1 SGDLS and CDR2 YYNGEE. The CDR3 covers 16 residues. The trim removed 3 bases at V and 4 bases at J, leaving 9 bases unmatched. The entire variable domain, with the rest obtained from reference TRBV9 and TRBJ1-2, is as follows: DSGVTQTPKHLITATGQRVTLRCSPRSGDLSVYWYQQSLDQGLQFLIQYYNGEERAKGNILERFSAQQFPDLHSELNLSSLELGDSALYFCASSARGTGEGYGYTFGSGTRLTVV.